Below, one T cell receptor beta chain is given with its context. Measured with immunoSEQ multiplex PCR; TCRdb has only the in-frame clones, and not every one. The sample shows 200,000 to 250,000 clones, over 80% of them seen only once. This CDR3 spans 14 amino acids. The germline gives CDR1 MNHEY, CDR2 SVGAGI. Unmatched junction bases numbered 9, after V lost 6 bases and J lost 6 bases. This sample was included in a study of blood T cell repertoires in COVID-19. This sequence joins TRBV6-5 and TRBJ1-2; 8 bases map to TRBD1. The sample taken for sequencing was peripheral blood. The clonotype originates from a woman in her seventies with active or convalescent COVID-19. Written as DNA, the CDR3 is TGTGCCAGCAGATCGACGGACAGGGCGGATGGCTACACCTTC. It encodes CASRSTDRADGYTF.